Each of the 3 T cell receptor beta chains below was sequenced from the same sample in a study of blood T cell repertoires in COVID-19. TCRdb's copy holds only in-frame clones and misses some; the assay was immunoSEQ multiplex PCR. The repertoire consists of roughly 110,000 clones, with 80% to 90% occurring once and the leading ten covering 15% to 20%. The sequencing input was peripheral blood. The receptors originated from a human donor with acute or convalescent COVID-19. The donor label of this sample is uncertain.

The rearrangement joins TRBV19 to TRBJ2-2; TRBD2 matches 11 bases. The germline V gene has CDR1 LNHDA and CDR2 SQIVND (reference sequence). V dropped 4 bases and J dropped 5; count of bases not matched to a gene: 9. This CDR3 is 17 amino acids long. CDR3 DNA sequence: TGTGCCAGTAGTAATCGAGGACTAGCGGGTGGAACCGGGGAGCTGTTTTTT. Its translation: CASSNRGLAGGTGELFF.

The chain links TRBV6-2 or TRBV6-3 to TRBJ2-2; 7 nucleotides match TRBD1. The V gene end was trimmed by 6 bases and the J gene end by 6 bases; junction bases not matched to a gene: 13. The CDR3 runs 16 residues. The germline V gene encodes CDR1 MNHEY and CDR2 SVGEGT. DNA for the CDR3: TGTGCCAGCAGCCCTGGACAGGCCCAAGGGTCCGGGGAGCTGTTTTTT. Its protein product is CASSPGQAQGSGELFF.

In its sample, this clone was seen once. The CDR3 nucleotides are TGTGCCAGCAGCCAAGATAGAGAAAAACTGTTTTTT. This encodes CASSQDREKLFF. The chain links TRBV14 to TRBJ1-4; D uncertain. Germline V gene sequence: CDR1 SGHDN, CDR2 FVKESK. Trimming removed 0 bases from V and 8 bases from J, with 4 bases in between. This CDR3 has 12 amino acids.